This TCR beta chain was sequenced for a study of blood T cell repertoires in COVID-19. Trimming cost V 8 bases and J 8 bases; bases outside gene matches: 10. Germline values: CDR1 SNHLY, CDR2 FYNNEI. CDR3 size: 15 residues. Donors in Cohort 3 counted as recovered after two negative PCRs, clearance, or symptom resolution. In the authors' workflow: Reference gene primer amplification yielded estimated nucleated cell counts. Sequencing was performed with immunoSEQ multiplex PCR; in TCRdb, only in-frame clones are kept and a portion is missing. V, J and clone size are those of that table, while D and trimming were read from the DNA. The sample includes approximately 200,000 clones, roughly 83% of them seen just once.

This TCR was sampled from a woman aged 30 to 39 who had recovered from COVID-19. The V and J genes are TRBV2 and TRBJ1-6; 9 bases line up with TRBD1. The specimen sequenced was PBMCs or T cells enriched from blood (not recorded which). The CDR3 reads CASVPRTGEYSPLHF. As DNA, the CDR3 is TGTGCCAGCGTTCCTAGGACAGGGGAGTATTCACCCCTCCACTTT.